One sample yielded the 23 T cell receptor beta chains listed below, sequenced in a study of naive and memory T cell subsets. Both TRBC1 and TRBC2 were covered by a beta constant-region primer of two equimolar oligonucleotides. TCRdb itself ran the UMI-ligation and nested PCR reads through MiXCR, one entry per CDR3 protein. The sample has approximately 21,000 distinct CDR3 sequences; roughly 9.6% are singletons. The sequencing input was central memory CD8+ T cells from blood. These receptors originate from a human donor in good health.

The J gene is TRBJ2-1, the V gene TRBV28; 7 bases map to TRBD1. CDR1 and CDR2 from the germline V gene are MDHEN and SYDVKM. J was trimmed by 0 bases and V by 6 bases; bases with no gene match: 5. The CDR3 loop spans 15 amino acids. In DNA form, the CDR3 reads TGTGCCAGCAGGCCCACAGGGGACTCCTACAATGAGCAGTTCTTC. Translation: CASRPTGDSYNEQFF.

This clonotype was seen a handful of times. The chain carries TRBV6-6 and TRBJ2-5, with D maybe TRBD2 (6 bases). V was cut by 4 bases and J by 7 bases, with 19 bases left in between. Per the germline V gene, CDR1 is MNHNY and CDR2 is SVGAGI (reference sequence). This CDR3 is 15 amino acids long. CDR3 nucleotides: TGTGCCAGCAGTTCCGCTTTAGGATTCGGGGGGACCCAGTACTTC. Protein product: CASSSALGFGGTQYF.

The chain recombines TRBV6-2 or TRBV6-3 with TRBJ1-1; D uncertain. V was pared by 4 bases and J by 8 bases, with 11 bases between. The germline gives CDR1 MNHEY, CDR2 SVGEGT. CDR3 length: 12 residues. This chain's CDR3 is CASSSGWIEAFF. The CDR3 nucleotides are TGTGCCAGCAGTTCCGGCTGGATCGAAGCTTTCTTT.

The chain recombines TRBV10-3 with TRBJ2-7; D may be TRBD1 (5 bases). V was clipped by 0 bases and J by 0 bases, with 6 bases between them. From germline, CDR1 is ENHRY and CDR2 SYGVKD. This CDR3 contains 14 residues. The CDR3 DNA sequence: TGTGCCATCAGTGAGTCTGACAGCTCCTACGAGCAGTACTTC. As protein: CAISESDSSYEQYF.

The CDR3 reads CASSPPFSGGEDTQYF. The CDR3 DNA follows: TGTGCCAGCAGCCCTCCGTTCTCTGGGGGCGAAGATACGCAGTATTTT. The V call is TRBV2, the J call TRBJ2-3, with D possibly being TRBD1 (6 bases). CDR1 SNHLY and CDR2 FYNNEI come from the germline V gene. Between the trimmed V and J ends, which lost 6 bases and 5 bases, there was a span of 21 bases. The CDR3 has 16 amino acids.

In this sample, this clonotype turned up a few times. V is TRBV25-1 and J is TRBJ1-2, with 7 bases lining up with TRBD1. The CDR3 contains 15 residues. V dropped 2 bases and J dropped 3; count of bases not matched to a gene: 6. Germline CDR1 reads MGHDK; CDR2 reads SYGVNS. CDR3 nucleotide sequence: TGTGCCAGCAGTGAACTTTTGGGACAGCACTATGGCTACACCTTC. It encodes CASSELLGQHYGYTF.

The rearrangement joins TRBV25-1 to TRBJ2-3; 12 nucleotides match TRBD2. The CDR3 is 17 residues long. Germline trimming cut 2 bases from V and 4 bases from J; bases unmatched to any gene: 7. Germline CDR1 reads MGHDK; CDR2 reads SYGVNS. CDR3 coding DNA: TGTGCCAGCAGTGAACTAGCGGGAGGGCGAAGGGCAGATACGCAGTATTTT. Translating gives CASSELAGGRRADTQYF.

A word on this clonotype: The junction does not match germline at one end; this may be a read error. This chain connects TRBV4-2 to TRBJ2-1; 15 bases fit TRBD2. This CDR3 has 16 residues. In germline, CDR1 is LGHNA, CDR2 YNFKEQ. This CDR3 is CASSQGLAGGYNGQFF. CDR3 DNA sequence: TGTGCCAGCAGCCAGGGACTAGCGGGAGGCTACAATGGGCAGTTCTTC.

This clonotype was counted a few times. The gene calls are TRBV5-4 and TRBJ1-2; TRBD1 matches at 8 bases. Germline V gives CDR1 SGHNT, CDR2 YYREEE (reference sequence). This CDR3 contains 15 residues. V lost 0 bases, J lost 8 bases, and 9 bases stayed unmatched. The DNA for the CDR3 is TGTGCCAGCAGCTTGGTGGGTTCTCAGGGGGCGGGCTACACCTTC. It translates to CASSLVGSQGAGYTF.

There are many counts of this clonotype. The CDR3 is CASSEGNRSPLHF. The CDR3 nucleotides are TGTGCCAGCAGTGAAGGAAATCGTTCACCCCTCCACTTT. The chain joins TRBV25-1 to TRBJ1-6, with D hard to call. V was shortened by 2 bases and J by 9 bases, with 8 bases between the two germline ends. The CDR3 is made up of 13 amino acids. Germline V lookup: CDR1 MGHDK, CDR2 SYGVNS.

This clonotype appeared once. The rearrangement joins TRBV28 to TRBJ2-7; 11 bases are a match to TRBD2. Germline V gene data show CDR1 as MDHEN and CDR2 as SYDVKM. The CDR3 runs to 16 residues. With 5 bases clipped from V and 1 base from J, the junction kept 7 bases outside the gene matches. CDR3 sequence reads: CASSRELAGASYEQYF. The CDR3 bases are TGTGCCAGCAGTCGAGAACTAGCGGGAGCGTCCTACGAGCAGTACTTC.

V is TRBV6-5 and J is TRBJ2-3; D gene uncertain. The CDR3 length is 10 residues. The V end was cut by 11 bases, the J end by 6 bases, with 9 bases between. Germline V lookup: CDR1 MNHEY, CDR2 SVGAGI. This CDR3 is CALFLDTQYF. The CDR3 nucleotides read TGTGCCCTCTTTTTGGATACGCAGTATTTT.

This clonotype was counted ten times or more. A much larger clone lies a single base off, so this may be a read error. The rearrangement uses TRBV6-5 and TRBJ2-3; D tentatively fits TRBD1 or TRBD2 (5 bases each). Germline CDR1 is MNHEY and CDR2 is SVGAGI. The length of the CDR3 is 15 residues. Trimming took off 5 bases at V and 2 bases at J, with 14 bases between the two ends. The CDR3 DNA follows: TGTGCCAGCAGTCCGGGACGAGCGTTCACAGATACGCAGTATTTT. Translation: CASSPGRAFTDTQYF.

The V and J genes are TRBV12-3 or TRBV12-4 and TRBJ2-7; 8 nucleotides align to TRBD2. CDR3 size: 14 residues. V gave up 5 bases and J gave up 2 bases; unmatched junction bases: 5. The CDR3 nucleotides are TGTGCCAGCAGTCACGGCGGGGGGACCTACGAGCAGTACTTC. Amino acids: CASSHGGGTYEQYF.

This clonotype showed up many times. This rearrangement joins TRBV13 to TRBJ2-1; 9 bases match TRBD2. CDR3 length: 16 residues. Germline V gives CDR1 PRHDT, CDR2 FYEKMQ (reference sequence). Unmatched junction bases numbered 7, after V lost 1 base and J lost 6 bases. In DNA, the CDR3 is TGTGCCAGCAGCTTAGTTGGGGCGGGAGGGCCCAATGAGCAGTTCTTC. As protein: CASSLVGAGGPNEQFF.

This clonotype has at least ten counts. V is TRBV29-1 and J is TRBJ1-2; no firm D call. V was cut by 0 bases and J by 8 bases, with 16 bases left in between. Per germline, CDR1 SQVTM and CDR2 ANQGSEA. The CDR3 has 14 amino acids. CDR3 residues: CSVEEDVGVGGYTF. The CDR3, as DNA: TGCAGCGTTGAAGAAGATGTCGGGGTGGGAGGCTACACCTTC.

DNA of the CDR3: TGCGCCAGCAGCCTCCGGGGGGAGAGCACAGATACGCAGTATTTT. This sequence encodes CASSLRGESTDTQYF. V gene TRBV4-3 combines with J gene TRBJ2-3, with 7 bases matching TRBD2. Germline V gene data show CDR1 as LGHNA and CDR2 as YSLEER. Germline trimming cut 4 bases from V and 0 bases from J; bases unmatched to any gene: 4. The CDR3 consists of 15 residues.

This clonotype showed up just a few times. V gene TRBV15 combines with J gene TRBJ2-7; a weak D match, TRBD2 (5 bases). The CDR3 spans 12 residues. V lost 8 bases and J lost 4, with 12 bases in between. Germline values: CDR1 LNHNV, CDR2 YYDKDF (reference sequence). The CDR3 DNA follows: TGTGCCACCGGCACGGGGTCTTACGAGCAGTACTTC. Encoded protein: CATGTGSYEQYF.

The table lists this clonotype with a few counts. The chain uses TRBV3-1 and TRBJ2-7, with D unresolved. The CDR3 is 14 residues long. Germline CDR1 reads LGHDT; CDR2 reads YNNKEL (reference sequence). Trimming stripped 2 bases from V and 6 bases from J, with 14 bases between. The CDR3 DNA follows: TGTGCCAGCAGCCAACTCGCGCTCCGGTCCGAGCAGTACTTC. It specifies CASSQLALRSEQYF.

This clonotype was counted at least ten times. The chain employs TRBV27 and TRBJ2-7; 11 bases are a match to TRBD1. In germline, CDR1 is MNHEY, CDR2 SMNVEV (reference sequence). J was trimmed by 3 bases and V by 4 bases; bases with no gene match: 2. This CDR3 is 14 amino acids long. The CDR3 region is CASSWGTGGYEQYF. CDR3 DNA sequence: TGTGCCAGCAGTTGGGGGACAGGGGGCTACGAGCAGTACTTC.

This clonotype turned up a few times. This chain joins TRBV28 and TRBJ1-5; no clear D. The CDR3 extends over 14 amino acids. CDR1 is MDHEN and CDR2 is SYDVKM in the germline V gene. V lost 7 bases to trimming and J lost 4 bases, with 14 bases between them. The CDR3 here is CASIRVFANQPQHF. The CDR3 DNA sequence: TGTGCCAGCATCCGGGTTTTCGCGAATCAGCCCCAGCATTTT.

This clonotype occurred many times. The genes are TRBV7-6 and TRBJ2-1, with TRBD2 matching over 11 bases. The CDR3 loop spans 16 amino acids. V gave up 5 bases and J gave up 5 bases; unmatched junction bases: 8. The germline CDR1 and CDR2 sequences are SGHVS and FNYEAQ. CDR3 sequence: CASSPVRLAGHNEQFF. The CDR3 coding sequence is TGTGCCAGCAGCCCCGTAAGACTAGCGGGGCACAATGAGCAGTTCTTC.

This clonotype came up many times. The V gene is TRBV7-8, the J gene TRBJ2-5, with unresolved D. V was pared by 6 bases and J by 2 bases, with 16 bases between. Germline V lookup: CDR1 SGHVS, CDR2 FQNEAQ. This CDR3 spans 15 amino acids. In DNA form, the CDR3 reads TGTGCCAGCAGATTTAAGGGCGTCGCACAAGAGACCCAGTACTTC. It is translated as CASRFKGVAQETQYF.